This T cell receptor (beta chain) was documented in a study of blood T cell repertoires in COVID-19. Study as a whole: The analysed material was cDNA or gDNA that came from T cells, B-cell-depleted T cells, or PBMCs.

Germline V gene lookup returns CDR1 GTSNPN and CDR2 SVGIG (reference sequence). The V end was cut by 8 bases, the J end by 1 base, with 8 bases between. The CDR3 length is 11 residues. The cohort comprised adults aged about 18 to 100 years residing in 20 to 30 US areas. Profiling relied on immunoSEQ multiplex PCR, and the TCRdb table lists in-frame clones only, not all of them. The sample carries some 350,000 clones, approximately 90% recorded once. The material sequenced was PBMCs or T cells enriched from blood (not recorded which). The sequence came from a man between 18 and 35 years old who had recovered from COVID-19. V usage is TRBV30 and J usage is TRBJ1-1, with no clear D. CDR3 sequence reads: CAPSSNTEAFF. In DNA form, the CDR3 reads TGTGCCCCATCATCGAACACTGAAGCTTTCTTT.